These 4 T cell receptor beta chains share one sample of origin, sequenced in a study of blood T cell repertoires in COVID-19. This table comes from immunoSEQ multiplex PCR, and its TCRdb copy is limited to in-frame clones, with some not included. The sample carries about 160,000 clones, approximately 85% recorded once. The sequenced material came from peripheral blood. Receptor source: a man aged 40-50 years with acute or convalescent COVID-19.

V is TRBV5-1 and J is TRBJ2-7; 7 nucleotides line up with TRBD1. The V gene end was trimmed by 4 bases and the J gene end by 7 bases; junction bases not matched to a gene: 11. From germline, CDR1 is SGHRS and CDR2 YFSETQ. The CDR3 extends over 14 amino acids. The CDR3 DNA follows: TGCGCCAGCAGCCCAGGACAGGTGATGGGGGAGCAGTACTTC. Translated, it gives CASSPGQVMGEQYF.

CDR3 amino acids: CASSPYSGQETQYF. The DNA for the CDR3 is TGTGCCAGCAGCCCCTACTCTGGTCAAGAGACCCAGTACTTC. The chain links TRBV5-4 to TRBJ2-5; the D is unclear. CDR1 and CDR2 from the germline V gene are SGHNT and YYREEE (reference sequence). The CDR3 contains 14 residues. V was trimmed by 4 bases and J by 2 bases, leaving 12 bases between them.

The chain joins TRBV9 to TRBJ2-1; 9 nucleotides agree with TRBD2. CDR1 is SGDLS and CDR2 is YYNGEE in the germline V gene. V lost 0 bases, J lost 5 bases, and 9 bases stayed unmatched. The CDR3 consists of 17 residues. Here the CDR3 DNA reads TGTGCCAGCAGCGTAGGGAATCTAGCGGGGAGTAACAATGAGCAGTTCTTC. Amino acids: CASSVGNLAGSNNEQFF.

CDR3 loop: CASSFDSRGTEQYF. CDR3 sequence (DNA): TGTGCCAGCAGCTTTGATAGTCGAGGCACTGAGCAGTACTTC. The rearrangement links TRBV13 to TRBJ2-7, with unresolved D. The V gene lost 3 bases and the J gene lost 7 bases, with 16 bases spanning the gap. The germline V gene has CDR1 PRHDT and CDR2 FYEKMQ (reference sequence). The CDR3 has 14 amino acids.